The next 21 T cell receptor beta chains were all read from a single sample in a study of early stage breast cancer tumors. Only in-frame clones appear in the TCRdb table, and some are missing; sequencing was by immunoSEQ multiplex PCR. The sample carries 9,700 or so clones, about 79% recorded once. The sequenced sample was normal breast tissue next to the tumor. The receptor set was obtained from a person aged 40-50 years with breast cancer.

The chain combines TRBV29-1 with TRBJ2-5; D not certain. In germline, CDR1 is SQVTM, CDR2 ANQGSEA. The CDR3 has 13 residues. The DNA for the CDR3 is TGCAGTGCCATTCAGGAAAACCAAGAGACCCAGTACTTC. Translating it yields CSAIQENQETQYF.

The rearrangement uses TRBV6-5 and TRBJ2-5; weak D call: TRBD1 (7 bases). V was pared by 10 bases and J by 13 bases, with 19 bases between. The length of the CDR3 is 11 residues. Germline V lookup: CDR1 MNHEY, CDR2 SVGAGI. In nucleotides, the CDR3 is TGTGCCATCAGAGGAGGGGACAGACGGTACTTC. The encoded protein is CAIRGGDRRYF.

This clone appeared a few times. V usage is TRBV10-3 and J usage is TRBJ1-2; the D gene is possibly TRBD1 (5 bases). This CDR3 has 15 residues. V shed 1 base and J shed 3 bases, with 12 bases lying between them. Per the germline V gene, CDR1 is ENHRY and CDR2 is SYGVKD. CDR3 protein: CAISELGGTHYGYTF. CDR3 bases: TGTGCCATCAGTGAGTTGGGAGGGACCCACTATGGCTACACCTTC.

This sequence joins TRBV9 and TRBJ2-1; D call uncertain. Germline lookup yields CDR1 SGDLS and CDR2 YYNGEE. V was shortened by 0 bases and J by 2 bases, with 12 bases between the two germline ends. The CDR3 consists of 16 residues. The CDR3 nucleotides are TGTGCCAGCAGCGTAGCTAGTGGCGGCCCCTACAATGAGCAGTTCTTC. The encoded protein is CASSVASGGPYNEQFF.

This clone was seen a single time. The V gene is TRBV21-1, the J gene TRBJ2-1; TRBD2, as called in the table, went unchecked against the DNA. TRBV21-1 is designated a pseudogene. This CDR3 is 17 amino acids long. CDR3: CASSTKTWGLAYNEQFF. CDR3 DNA: TGTGCCAGCAGCACTAAAACGTGGGGACTAGCCTACAATGAGCAGTTCTTC.

Only one count was recorded for this clone. The chain is built from TRBV6-4 and TRBJ2-2, with D tentatively TRBD1 or TRBD2 (7 bases each). CDR3 length equals 16 residues. V lost 0 bases and J 3 bases, leaving 11 bases between the germline ends. The V gene's germline CDR1 is MRHNA and CDR2 SNTAGT. The CDR3 sequence: CASSDSPGGDTGELFF. The CDR3, as DNA: TGTGCCAGCAGTGACTCTCCAGGGGGGGACACCGGGGAGCTGTTTTTT.

This clone was found once. V and J are TRBV5-1 and TRBJ1-1; TRBD1 is a possible D gene (5 bases). The CDR3 has 15 residues. The ends were cut back, 6 bases at V and 0 bases at J, with 15 bases in the middle. Looked up from germline, CDR1 is SGHRS and CDR2 is YFSETQ. The CDR3 DNA sequence: TGCGCCAGCACCGCGGGGGGAACAGTGAACACTGAAGCTTTCTTT. Amino acids: CASTAGGTVNTEAFF.

The chain combines TRBV5-4 with TRBJ2-3; 7 nucleotides align to TRBD2. Germline V gene data show CDR1 as SGHNT and CDR2 as YYREEE (reference sequence). With V trimmed by 0 bases and J by 0 bases, 4 bases remained unmatched. The CDR3 spans 16 residues. The CDR3 reads CASSLGGSGSTDTQYF. The CDR3 nucleotides read TGTGCCAGCAGCTTGGGCGGTAGCGGGAGCACAGATACGCAGTATTTT.

The chain couples TRBV29-1 to TRBJ2-3; no clear D. Trimming took 6 bases from V and 0 from J, leaving 13 bases between them. The CDR3 spans 14 residues. Germline CDR1 reads SQVTM; CDR2 reads ANQGSEA. CDR3 sequence: CSVKVYLSTDTQYF. The CDR3 nucleotides are TGCAGCGTCAAGGTCTATCTTAGCACAGATACGCAGTATTTT.

This clone has just one count. The J gene is TRBJ2-7, the V gene TRBV6-1, with no clear D. Germline lookup yields CDR1 MNHNS and CDR2 SASEGT. V gave up 10 bases and J gave up 0 bases, with 7 bases separating them. This CDR3 is built from 11 residues. The CDR3 nucleotides read TGTGCCACCTCAGACTCCTACGAGCAGTACTTC. Encoded protein: CATSDSYEQYF.

This clone was detected only a few times. The chain uses TRBV29-1 and TRBJ2-6; TRBD1 aligns across 7 bases. Germline trimming cut 4 bases from V and 4 bases from J; bases unmatched to any gene: 7. Germline V gene data show CDR1 as SQVTM and CDR2 as ANQGSEA. CDR3 length: 15 residues. The CDR3 here is CSVVGFRGGANVLTF. Here the CDR3 DNA reads TGCAGCGTTGTGGGGTTCAGGGGGGGGGCCAACGTCCTGACTTTC. Variable domain in full (rest from reference TRBV29-1 and TRBJ2-6): SAVISQKPSRDICQRGTSLTIQCQVDSQVTMMFWYRQQPGQSLTLIATANQGSEATYESGFVIDKFPISRPNLTFSTLTVSNMSPEDSSIYLCSVVGFRGGANVLTFGAGSRLTVL.

The chain has TRBV18 and TRBJ2-3; TRBD2 agrees at 10 bases. Looked up from germline, CDR1 is KGHSH and CDR2 is LQKENI. The CDR3 is 16 residues long. Germline trimming cut 3 bases from V and 3 bases from J; bases unmatched to any gene: 6. CDR3 loop: CASSPSGLALTDTQYF. For the CDR3, the DNA is TGTGCCAGCTCACCTTCGGGACTAGCGTTGACAGATACGCAGTATTTT. Full variable domain (rest looked up from reference TRBV18 and TRBJ2-3): NAGVMQNPRHLVRRRGQEARLRCSPMKGHSHVYWYRQLPEEGLKFMVYLQKENIIDESGMPKERFSAEFPKEGPSILRIQQVVRGDSAAYFCASSPSGLALTDTQYFGPGTRLTVL.

The V call is TRBV19, the J call TRBJ1-1; possible D gene TRBD1, 6 bases. V was trimmed by 1 base and J by 8 bases, leaving 23 bases between them. The CDR3 loop spans 17 amino acids. The germline V gene encodes CDR1 LNHDA and CDR2 SQIVND (reference sequence). Here the CDR3 DNA reads TGTGCCAGTAGTATAGGGGGTGGGGGCAGGGAGGCATCAGAAGCTTTCTTT. Translated: CASSIGGGGREASEAFF.

The chain links TRBV6-5 to TRBJ2-5; D could derive from TRBD1 or TRBD2 (5 bases each). The CDR3 runs 13 residues. Germline V gene data show CDR1 as MNHEY and CDR2 as SVGAGI. V was cut by 0 bases and J by 5 bases, with 7 bases left in between. The CDR3 nucleotides read TGTGCCAGCAGTTACTCTTGGGGGGAGACCCAGTACTTC. Residues: CASSYSWGETQYF.

V gene TRBV10-3 combines with J gene TRBJ1-2, with D unresolved. With 7 bases removed from V and 7 bases from J, the gap between germline ends came to 16 bases. Germline CDR1 ENHRY, CDR2 SYGVKD. The CDR3 contains 13 residues. The CDR3 sequence: CAITSDDLSGYTF. The CDR3 bases are TGTGCCATCACCTCGGACGACCTCTCTGGCTACACCTTC.

The J gene is TRBJ2-7, the V gene TRBV4-1; D may be TRBD1 or TRBD2 (5 bases each). The CDR3 extends over 13 amino acids. The V gene's germline CDR1 is MGHRA and CDR2 YSYEKL. V gave up 3 bases and J gave up 4 bases, with 10 bases separating them. This CDR3 reads CASSQDWGYEQYF. The CDR3 region has the DNA TGCGCCAGCAGCCAGGATTGGGGGTACGAGCAGTACTTC.

The sample holds one count of this clone. This chain connects TRBV14 to TRBJ2-5, with D perhaps TRBD2 (6 bases). The germline gives CDR1 SGHDN, CDR2 FVKESK. The CDR3 spans 13 residues. Trimming pared 7 bases from V and 4 bases from J, leaving 13 bases between. The CDR3 DNA reads as TGTGCCAGCAAGCAGCTCGGGGGAGAGACCCAGTACTTC. As protein: CASKQLGGETQYF.

The chain carries TRBV5-1 and TRBJ2-3, with 11 bases matching TRBD1. The germline CDR1 and CDR2 sequences are SGHRS and YFSETQ. The V gene end was trimmed by 7 bases and the J gene end by 6 bases; junction bases not matched to a gene: 4. CDR3 length: 13 amino acids. CDR3 sequence: CASGTGGVDTQYF. CDR3 bases: TGCGCCAGCGGGACAGGGGGAGTGGATACGCAGTATTTT.

The chain uses TRBV10-2 and TRBJ2-3, with 9 nucleotides matching TRBD2. The CDR3 extends over 16 amino acids. The ends lost 2 bases at V and 5 bases at J; junction bases unmatched: 8. CDR1 is WSHSY, CDR2 SAAADI, per germline. CDR3 loop: CASSEPYSGSGDTQYF. Written as DNA, the CDR3 is TGCGCCAGCAGTGAGCCGTATAGCGGGAGCGGAGATACGCAGTATTTT.

This clone has a single count. The chain joins TRBV21-1 to TRBJ2-1; TRBD2 reflects the table's D call only, with no check against the DNA. TRBV21-1 is a pseudogene. This CDR3 comprises 16 residues. The CDR3 region is CASSNLLAGQVGEQFF. The CDR3 DNA sequence: TGTGCCAGCAGCAATTTGCTAGCGGGACAAGTTGGGGAGCAGTTCTTC.

V gene TRBV29-1 combines with J gene TRBJ1-3, with 10 bases fitting TRBD1. Germline CDR1 reads SQVTM; CDR2 reads ANQGSEA. J lost 7 bases, V lost 7 bases, and 7 bases had no gene match. CDR3 length: 13 amino acids. The CDR3 spells CSAAGTGVNTIYF. The DNA for the CDR3 is TGCAGCGCGGCCGGGACAGGGGTGAACACCATATATTTT.